The rows below give T cell receptor beta chains drawn from one sample of a study of OX40 agonist ivuxolimab in advanced cancers. Data came from immunoSEQ multiplex PCR; TCRdb stores just in-frame clones and leaves some out. In the table there are tens of thousands of clones, roughly 94% of which are singletons. The sample in question was CD4+ or CD8+ T cells sorted from blood, obtained in a trial of the OX40 agonist ivuxolimab. The receptors shown here come from an adult with an advanced solid tumor such as melanoma, head and neck, liver or kidney cancer. CDR3s include the opening cysteine and the closing phenylalanine or tryptophan. The order of the fields is CDR3 length, D gene, V gene, J gene, clone size, CDR3 protein, CDR3 DNA. A D gene is named only where the DNA matches it firmly. Clone size is given for some rows only: seen once, a few or many times, or a class if the clone is expanded.

15	.	TRBV27	TRBJ1-5	.	CASSLVGNGNQPQHF	TGTGCCAGCAGTTTGGTAGGGAATGGCAATCAGCCCCAGCATTTT
12	.	TRBV7-9	TRBJ1-3	.	CAGLSSGNTIYF	TGTGCCGGCCTCAGTTCAGGAAACACCATATATTTT
12	.	TRBV5-6	TRBJ2-7	.	CASSHREVRQYF	TGTGCCAGCAGCCACAGGGAAGTGCGGCAGTACTTC
15	.	TRBV4-1	TRBJ2-1	.	CASSQEALRVNEQFF	TGCGCCAGCAGCCAAGAAGCACTAAGGGTCAATGAGCAGTTCTTC
14	.	TRBV4-1	TRBJ1-2	.	CASSQGGLPGGYTF	TGCGCCAGCAGCCAAGGAGGACTCCCGGGAGGCTACACCTTC
14	TRBD2	TRBV5-5	TRBJ2-3	.	CASSLAGPTDTQYF	TGTGCCAGCAGTCTAGCGGGGCCCACAGATACGCAGTATTTT
15	.	TRBV7-9	TRBJ2-7	once	CASSLGGTIAYEQYF	TGTGCCAGCAGCTTAGGAGGGACAATTGCCTACGAGCAGTACTTC
15	TRBD2	TRBV19	TRBJ2-1	once	CASSISLAGNNEQFF	TGTGCCAGTAGTATATCGCTAGCGGGTAACAATGAGCAGTTCTTC
18	TRBD1	TRBV18	TRBJ1-2	.	CASSPQEQGPLSSYGYTF	TGTGCCAGCTCACCGCAAGAACAGGGGCCGTTGTCCTCCTATGGCTACACCTTC
14	TRBD1	TRBV5-4	TRBJ2-5	.	CASSPPGQKETQYF	TGTGCCAGCAGCCCACCGGGACAGAAAGAGACCCAGTACTTC
14	.	TRBV11-2	TRBJ2-3	.	CASSSWGSTDTQYF	TGTGCCAGCAGCTCTTGGGGTAGCACAGATACGCAGTATTTT
14	TRBD2	TRBV30	TRBJ2-7	.	CAWSTGGGSYEQYF	TGTGCCTGGAGTACGGGCGGGGGGTCCTACGAGCAGTACTTC
15	TRBD2	TRBV10-2	TRBJ2-1	once	CASRFKGREYNEQFF	TGCGCCAGCAGATTTAAAGGGCGGGAGTACAATGAGCAGTTCTTC
14	TRBD2	TRBV11-2	TRBJ2-1	.	CASSTSGGPNEQFF	TGTGCCAGCAGCACTAGCGGGGGCCCCAATGAGCAGTTCTTC
16	TRBD1	TRBV19	TRBJ1-5	.	CASSPTDRGSEQPQHF	TGTGCCAGTAGTCCCACGGACAGGGGATCGGAACAGCCCCAGCATTTT
15	TRBD2	TRBV29-1	TRBJ2-1	once	CSVEGSSGGGDEQFF	TGCAGCGTTGAAGGGTCTAGCGGGGGAGGGGATGAGCAGTTCTTC
15	TRBD2	TRBV5-6	TRBJ2-1	.	CASSLDLAGVGEQFF	TGTGCCAGCAGCTTGGATCTAGCGGGAGTCGGTGAGCAGTTCTTC
14	.	TRBV18	TRBJ1-1	.	CASSPQSSNTEAFF	TGTGCCAGCTCACCACAGAGCTCGAACACTGAAGCTTTCTTT
14	.	TRBV10-3	TRBJ2-7	once	CAISESWVGGEQYF	TGTGCCATCAGTGAGTCATGGGTTGGTGGCGAGCAGTACTTC
17	.	TRBV10-3	TRBJ2-3	.	CAISESGGTPGTDTQYF	TGTGCCATCAGTGAGTCGGGGGGCACCCCGGGCACAGATACGCAGTATTTT
15	.	TRBV5-5	TRBJ2-7	.	CASSFGGSFSYEQYF	TGTGCCAGCAGCTTTGGGGGGTCGTTCTCCTACGAGCAGTACTTC
13	TRBD1	TRBV5-4	TRBJ1-2	.	CASSRQGDYGYTF	TGTGCCAGCAGCAGACAGGGAGACTATGGCTACACCTTC
14	TRBD1	TRBV6-6	TRBJ1-2	.	CASSYSPGTGAYTF	TGTGCCAGCAGTTACTCACCGGGGACAGGGGCGTACACCTTC
12	.	TRBV25-1	TRBJ1-1	.	CASRRGGREAFF	TGTGCCAGCAGGAGGGGGGGGCGCGAAGCTTTCTTT
17	TRBD1	TRBV10-3	TRBJ2-3	.	CAISGMGPGQGSDTQYF	TGTGCCATCAGTGGTATGGGACCGGGACAGGGGTCAGATACGCAGTATTTT
18	TRBD1	TRBV27	TRBJ1-3	.	CASSDPGQGKLGGNTIYF	TGTGCCAGCAGTGATCCGGGACAGGGGAAGTTGGGGGGAAACACCATATATTTT
15	.	TRBV2	TRBJ1-6	.	CASSELARNNSPLHF	TGTGCCAGCAGTGAATTAGCAAGAAATAATTCACCCCTCCACTTT
15	.	TRBV15	TRBJ2-1	.	CATSVRAGSYNEQFF	TGTGCCACCAGCGTTAGGGCGGGATCCTACAATGAGCAGTTCTTC
16	TRBD2	TRBV14	TRBJ2-1	.	CASSRSGRGGYNEQFF	TGTGCCAGCAGCCGGTCTGGTCGGGGGGGCTACAATGAGCAGTTCTTC